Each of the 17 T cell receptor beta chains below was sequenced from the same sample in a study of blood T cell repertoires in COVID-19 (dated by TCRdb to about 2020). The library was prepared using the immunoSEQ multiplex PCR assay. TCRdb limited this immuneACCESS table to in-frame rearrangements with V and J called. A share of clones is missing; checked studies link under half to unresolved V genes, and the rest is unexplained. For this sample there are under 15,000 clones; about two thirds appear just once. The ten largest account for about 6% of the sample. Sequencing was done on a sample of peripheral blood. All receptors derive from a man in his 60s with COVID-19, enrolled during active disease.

CDR3 loop: CASSIEQGDHGPEAFF. CDR3 DNA sequence: TGTGCCAGTAGTATAGAACAGGGGGATCATGGGCCTGAAGCTTTCTTT. The J gene is TRBJ1-1, the V gene TRBV19; 8 nucleotides match TRBD1. V lost 0 bases to trimming and J lost 6 bases; unmatched junction nucleotides: 9. This CDR3 comprises 16 residues. The germline gives CDR1 LNHDA, CDR2 SQIVND (reference sequence).

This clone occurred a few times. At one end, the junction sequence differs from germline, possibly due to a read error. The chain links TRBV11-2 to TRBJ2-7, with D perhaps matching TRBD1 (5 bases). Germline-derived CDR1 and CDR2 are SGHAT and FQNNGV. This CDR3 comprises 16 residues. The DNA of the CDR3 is TGTGCCAGCAGCTTTCGGAGTTACAGGTCTTCCTGCGAGCAGTACTTC. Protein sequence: CASSFRSYRSSCEQYF.

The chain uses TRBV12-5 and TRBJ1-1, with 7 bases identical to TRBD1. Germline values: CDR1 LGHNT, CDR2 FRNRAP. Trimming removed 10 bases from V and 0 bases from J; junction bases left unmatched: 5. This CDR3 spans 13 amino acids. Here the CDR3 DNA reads TGTGCTACTGAGGGACAGATGAACACTGAAGCTTTCTTT. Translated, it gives CATEGQMNTEAFF.

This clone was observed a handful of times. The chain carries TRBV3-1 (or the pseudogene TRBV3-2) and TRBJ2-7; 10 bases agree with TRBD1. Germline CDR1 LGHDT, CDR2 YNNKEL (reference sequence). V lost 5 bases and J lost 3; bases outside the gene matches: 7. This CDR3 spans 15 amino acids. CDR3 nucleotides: TGTGCCAGCAGCTCCTTGGGACAGGGGCTCTACGAGCAGTACTTC. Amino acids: CASSSLGQGLYEQYF.

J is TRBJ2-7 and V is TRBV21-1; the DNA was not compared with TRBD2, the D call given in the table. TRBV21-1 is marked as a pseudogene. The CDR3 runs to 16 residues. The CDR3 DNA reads TGTGCCAGCAGCACCCATCCTAGCGGGAGGTCCTACGAGCAGTACGTC. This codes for CASSTHPSGRSYEQYV.

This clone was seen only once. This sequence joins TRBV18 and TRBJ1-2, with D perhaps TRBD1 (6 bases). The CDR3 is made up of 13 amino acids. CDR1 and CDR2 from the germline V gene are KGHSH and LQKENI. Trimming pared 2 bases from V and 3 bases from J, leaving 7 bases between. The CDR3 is CASSPGGHYGYTF. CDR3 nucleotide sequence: TGTGCCAGCTCACCAGGGGGCCACTATGGCTACACCTTC.

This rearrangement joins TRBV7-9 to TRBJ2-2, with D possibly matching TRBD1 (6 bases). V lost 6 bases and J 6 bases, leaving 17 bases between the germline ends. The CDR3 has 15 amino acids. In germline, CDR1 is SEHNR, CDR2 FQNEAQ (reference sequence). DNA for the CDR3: TGTGCCAGCAGACCAACCGCAGGGGCGGCCGGGGAGCTGTTTTTT. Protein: CASRPTAGAAGELFF.

In nucleotides, the CDR3 is TGTGCCAGCAGCCCCGGACAGGCTTATAATTCACCCCTCCACTTT. Its translation is CASSPGQAYNSPLHF. The chain carries TRBV7-9 and TRBJ1-6, with 7 bases that match TRBD1. Germline V CDR1 and CDR2: SEHNR, FQNEAQ (reference sequence). V lost 5 bases and J lost 4; bases outside the gene matches: 5. The CDR3 is 15 amino acids. The whole variable domain, remainder taken from reference TRBV7-9 and TRBJ1-6, is DTGVSQNPRHKITKRGQNVTFRCDPISEHNRLYWYRQTLGQGPEFLTYFQNEAQLEKSRLLSDRFSAERPKGSFSTLEIQRTEQGDSAMYLCASSPGQAYNSPLHFGNGTRLTVT.

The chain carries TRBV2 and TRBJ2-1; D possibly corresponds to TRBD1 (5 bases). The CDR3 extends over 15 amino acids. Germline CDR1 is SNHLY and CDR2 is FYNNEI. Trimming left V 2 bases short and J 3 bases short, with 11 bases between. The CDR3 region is CASSELGHLYNEQFF. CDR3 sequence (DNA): TGTGCCAGCAGTGAATTAGGACACCTCTACAATGAGCAGTTCTTC.

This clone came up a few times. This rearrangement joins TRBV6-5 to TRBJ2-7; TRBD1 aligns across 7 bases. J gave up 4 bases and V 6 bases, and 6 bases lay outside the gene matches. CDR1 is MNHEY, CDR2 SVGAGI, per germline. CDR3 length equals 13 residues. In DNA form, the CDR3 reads TGTGCCAGCAGACAGACAGGGTATTACGAGCAGTACTTC. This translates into CASRQTGYYEQYF.

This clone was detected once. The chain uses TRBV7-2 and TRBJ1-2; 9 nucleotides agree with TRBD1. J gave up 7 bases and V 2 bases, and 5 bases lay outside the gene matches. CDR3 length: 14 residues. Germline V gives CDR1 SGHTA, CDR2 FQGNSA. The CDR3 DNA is TGTGCCAGCAGCTTAACGTCGGACAGGGGTGGCTACACCTTC. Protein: CASSLTSDRGGYTF.

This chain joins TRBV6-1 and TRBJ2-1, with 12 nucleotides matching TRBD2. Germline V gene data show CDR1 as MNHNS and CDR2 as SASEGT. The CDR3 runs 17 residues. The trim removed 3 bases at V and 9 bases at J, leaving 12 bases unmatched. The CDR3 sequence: CASSEGRGLAGGIEQFF. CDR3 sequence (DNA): TGTGCCAGCAGTGAGGGCAGGGGGCTAGCGGGAGGGATTGAGCAGTTCTTC.

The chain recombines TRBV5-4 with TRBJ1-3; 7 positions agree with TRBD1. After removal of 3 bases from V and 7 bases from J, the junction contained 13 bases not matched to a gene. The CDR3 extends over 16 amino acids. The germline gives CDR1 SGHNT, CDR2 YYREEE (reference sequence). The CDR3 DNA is TGTGCCAGCAGCTCCGAAGACAGGGCCCGGAGGAACACCATATATTTT. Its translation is CASSSEDRARRNTIYF.

The CDR3 spells CASSFSGEQYF. The CDR3 DNA is TGTGCCAGCAGCTTCTCGGGCGAGCAGTACTTC. The chain recombines TRBV5-6 with TRBJ2-7; D is undetermined. The germline V and J ends were trimmed by 2 bases and 6 bases, with 6 bases remaining between them. This CDR3 contains 11 residues. CDR1 SGHDT and CDR2 YYEEEE come from the germline V gene.

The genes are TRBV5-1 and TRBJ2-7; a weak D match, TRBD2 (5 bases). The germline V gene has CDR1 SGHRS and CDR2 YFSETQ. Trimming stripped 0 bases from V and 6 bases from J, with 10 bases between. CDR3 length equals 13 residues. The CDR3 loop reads CASSLGMRVEQYF. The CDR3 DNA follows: TGCGCCAGCAGCTTGGGGATGAGGGTCGAGCAGTACTTC.

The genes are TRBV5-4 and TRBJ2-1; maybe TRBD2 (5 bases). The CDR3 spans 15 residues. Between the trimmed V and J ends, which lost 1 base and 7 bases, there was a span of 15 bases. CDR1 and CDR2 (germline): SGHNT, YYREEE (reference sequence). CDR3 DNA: TGTGCCAGCAGCTTGCTTGGCACGCGGAGGAATGAGCAGTTCTTC. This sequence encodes CASSLLGTRRNEQFF.

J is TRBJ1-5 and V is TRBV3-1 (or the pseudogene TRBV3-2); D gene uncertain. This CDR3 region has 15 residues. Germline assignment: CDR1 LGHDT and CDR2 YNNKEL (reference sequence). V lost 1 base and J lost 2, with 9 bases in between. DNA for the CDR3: TGTGCCAGCAGCCAAGGACACAACCGCAATCAGCCCCAGCATTTT. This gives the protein CASSQGHNRNQPQHF.